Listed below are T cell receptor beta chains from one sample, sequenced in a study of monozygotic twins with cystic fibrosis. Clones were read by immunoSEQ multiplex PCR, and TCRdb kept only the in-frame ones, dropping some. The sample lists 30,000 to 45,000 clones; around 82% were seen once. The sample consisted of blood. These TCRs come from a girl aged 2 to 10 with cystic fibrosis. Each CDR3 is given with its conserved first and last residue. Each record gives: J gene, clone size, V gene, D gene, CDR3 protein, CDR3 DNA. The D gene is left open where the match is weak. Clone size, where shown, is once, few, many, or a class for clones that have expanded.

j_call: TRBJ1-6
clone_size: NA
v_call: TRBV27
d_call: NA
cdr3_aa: CASSLSAGPNSPLHF
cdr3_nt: TGTGCCAGCAGTTTATCGGCAGGGCCTAATTCACCCCTCCACTTT

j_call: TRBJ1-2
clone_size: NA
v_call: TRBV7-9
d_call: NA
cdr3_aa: CASSFLRTPLYGYTF
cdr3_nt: TGTGCCAGCAGCTTTCTAAGGACACCTCTATATGGCTACACCTTC

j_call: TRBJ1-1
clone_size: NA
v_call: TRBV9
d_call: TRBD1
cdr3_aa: CASSAGTGGYEAFF
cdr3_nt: TGTGCCAGCAGCGCCGGGACAGGGGGCTATGAAGCTTTCTTT

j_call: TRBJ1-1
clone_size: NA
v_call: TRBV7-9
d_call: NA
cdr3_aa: CASSLGIQGQNTEAFF
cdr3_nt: TGTGCCAGCAGCTTAGGGATCCAAGGGCAGAACACTGAAGCTTTCTTT

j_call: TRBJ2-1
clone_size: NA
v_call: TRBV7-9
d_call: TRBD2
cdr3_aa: CASGLAGGKTQFF
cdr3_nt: TGTGCCAGCGGATTAGCGGGGGGAAAAACGCAGTTCTTC

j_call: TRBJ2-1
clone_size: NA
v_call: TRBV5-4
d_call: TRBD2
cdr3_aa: CASSLGTSGDYNEQFF
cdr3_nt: TGTGCCAGCAGCTTGGGAACTAGCGGGGACTACAATGAGCAGTTCTTC

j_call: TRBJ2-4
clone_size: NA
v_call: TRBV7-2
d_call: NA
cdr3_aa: CASSLVVTGVKNIQYF
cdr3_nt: TGTGCCAGCAGCTTGGTGGTAACGGGGGTCAAAAACATTCAGTACTTC

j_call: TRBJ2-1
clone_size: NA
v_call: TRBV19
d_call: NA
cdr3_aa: CASSSTGATSSYNEQFF
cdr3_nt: TGTGCCAGTAGTTCAACGGGGGCCACGAGCTCCTACAATGAGCAGTTCTTC

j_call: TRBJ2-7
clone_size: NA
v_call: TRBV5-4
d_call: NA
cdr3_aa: CASSTPQGAGSYEQYF
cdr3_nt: TGTGCCAGCAGCACACCACAGGGAGCGGGCTCCTACGAGCAGTACTTC

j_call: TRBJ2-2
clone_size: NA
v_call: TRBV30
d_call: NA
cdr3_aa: CAWSPLKTTSPRTGELFF
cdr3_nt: TGTGCCTGGAGTCCCCTAAAAACGACTTCGCCGAGGACCGGGGAGCTGTTTTTT

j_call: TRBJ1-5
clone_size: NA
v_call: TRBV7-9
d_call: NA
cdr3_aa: CASSFGTGHQPQHF
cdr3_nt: TGTGCCAGCAGCTTTGGGACTGGGCATCAGCCCCAGCATTTT

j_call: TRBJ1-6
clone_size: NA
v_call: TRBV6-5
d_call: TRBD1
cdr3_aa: CASSYSTGVSPLHF
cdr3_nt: TGTGCCAGCAGTTATTCGACAGGGGTTTCACCCCTCCACTTT

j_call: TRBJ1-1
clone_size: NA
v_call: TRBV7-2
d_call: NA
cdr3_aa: CASSLVQQGTEAFF
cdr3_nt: TGTGCCAGCAGCTTAGTTCAGCAGGGGACTGAAGCTTTCTTT

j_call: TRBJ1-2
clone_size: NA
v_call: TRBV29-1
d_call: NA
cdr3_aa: CSVRGDYGYTF
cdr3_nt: TGCAGCGTCCGTGGCGACTATGGCTACACCTTC

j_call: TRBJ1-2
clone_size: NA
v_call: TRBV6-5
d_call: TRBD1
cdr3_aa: CASSSQGESFYGYTF
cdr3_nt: TGTGCCAGCAGTTCACAGGGGGAAAGCTTCTATGGCTACACCTTC

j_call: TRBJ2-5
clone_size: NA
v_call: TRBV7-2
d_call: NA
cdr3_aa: CASSHPGRKETQYF
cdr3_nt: TGTGCCAGCAGCCACCCGGGACGAAAAGAGACCCAGTACTTC

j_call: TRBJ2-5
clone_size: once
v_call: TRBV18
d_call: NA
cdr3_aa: CASSRDIEETQYF
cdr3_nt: TGTGCCAGCTCACGAGACATTGAGGAGACCCAGTACTTC

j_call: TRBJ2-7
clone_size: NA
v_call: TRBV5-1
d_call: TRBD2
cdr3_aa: CASSLAASGGPGGYEQYF
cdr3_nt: TGCGCCAGCAGCTTGGCCGCTAGCGGGGGCCCTGGGGGGTACGAGCAGTACTTC